Below are 9 T cell receptor beta chains sequenced from a single sample in a study of T cells after yellow fever vaccination. TCRdb recomputed calls from the 5' RACE reads with MiXCR, one row per CDR3 protein. The sample has around 230,000 distinct CDR3 sequences, 5.5% to 8.5% seen once. The sample in question was CD4+ T cells sorted from PBMCs, obtained on the day of the yellow fever booster vaccination. These TCRs come from a man aged 30 to 45 who received the YFV17D yellow fever vaccine.

This clonotype showed up many times. V usage is TRBV20-1 and J usage is TRBJ2-5; 7 nucleotides match TRBD2. Losses at the gene ends were 1 base for V and 5 bases for J; bases not matched to a gene: 16. Germline V gene lookup returns CDR1 DFQATT and CDR2 SNEGSKA (reference sequence). The CDR3 length is 17 residues. The CDR3 DNA reads TGCAGTGCTAGAGGGCCCCTGGGCGGGAGTTCATATGAGACCCAGTACTTC. Translation: CSARGPLGGSSYETQYF.

Many counts were recorded for this clonotype. The chain carries TRBV18 and TRBJ2-4; 8 nucleotides line up with TRBD1. Germline assignment: CDR1 KGHSH and CDR2 LQKENI. The trim removed 6 bases at V and 6 bases at J, leaving 4 bases unmatched. The CDR3 sequence is 13 residues long. The chain's CDR3 is CASSSDRGNIQYF. CDR3 nucleotides: TGTGCCAGCTCTTCCGACAGGGGAAACATTCAGTACTTC.

The CDR3 DNA is TGTGCCAGCAGTTTCTATAGCGGGAGCTCCAATGAGCAGTTCTTC. Amino acid sequence: CASSFYSGSSNEQFF. V is TRBV27 and J is TRBJ2-1, with TRBD2 identical over 9 bases. Germline lookup yields CDR1 MNHEY and CDR2 SMNVEV (reference sequence). V lost 3 bases to trimming and J lost 6 bases; unmatched junction nucleotides: 6. The CDR3 is 15 residues long.

The chain employs TRBV5-1 and TRBJ2-5; TRBD1 might be the D (5 bases). With 3 bases removed from V and 1 base from J, the gap between germline ends came to 13 bases. CDR3 size: 15 residues. CDR1 is SGHRS, CDR2 YFSETQ, per germline. DNA for the CDR3: TGCGCCAGCAGCTGGGTCAACACAGGCCAAGAGACCCAGTACTTC. The encoded protein is CASSWVNTGQETQYF.

The table lists this clonotype with many counts. The chain employs TRBV7-2 and TRBJ2-7; 7 bases line up with TRBD1. Germline V gene lookup returns CDR1 SGHTA and CDR2 FQGNSA. J was trimmed by 7 bases and V by 2 bases; bases with no gene match: 11. The CDR3 length is 15 residues. As DNA, the CDR3 is TGTGCCAGCAGCTTAACCCCGGGTGCAGGGGGAGAGCAGTACTTC. It yields the protein CASSLTPGAGGEQYF.

This clonotype was observed a handful of times. V and J are TRBV25-1 and TRBJ2-7; TRBD2 aligns across 7 bases. The CDR3 extends over 14 amino acids. Germline assignment: CDR1 MGHDK and CDR2 SYGVNS. The junction had 14 bases not matched to a gene; V was cut back by 4 bases and J by 11 bases. The CDR3: CASSASPTSEQKYF. In DNA, the CDR3 is TGTGCCAGCAGTGCAAGCCCTACTAGCGAGCAAAAGTACTTC.

This clonotype was recorded many times. The J gene is TRBJ2-3, the V gene TRBV20-1, with TRBD2 matching over 10 bases. The V segment lost 3 bases and the J segment 7 bases; nucleotides outside the gene matches: 7. The CDR3 spans 14 residues. Germline CDR1 reads DFQATT; CDR2 reads SNEGSKA (reference sequence). The CDR3 nucleotides are TGCAGTGCTAGGGAAGCGGGAGGGCGGAATACGCAGTATTTT. Translation: CSAREAGGRNTQYF.

The rearrangement links TRBV20-1 to TRBJ2-3; D unclear. The V gene's germline CDR1 is DFQATT and CDR2 SNEGSKA (reference sequence). Trimming cost V 0 bases and J 2 bases, with 9 bases left between them. The CDR3 has 14 amino acids. CDR3 coding DNA: TGCAGTGCTAGAGACCTGGTGTTCACAGATACGCAGTATTTT. Its protein product is CSARDLVFTDTQYF.

This clonotype was seen only a few times. CDR3 sequence reads: CSVPLGSEETQYF. The DNA for the CDR3 is TGCAGCGTACCACTAGGGTCGGAGGAGACCCAGTACTTC. The chain carries TRBV29-1 and TRBJ2-5; maybe TRBD2 (5 bases). The CDR3 extends over 13 amino acids. In germline, CDR1 is SQVTM, CDR2 ANQGSEA. V lost 6 bases to trimming and J lost 5 bases, with 16 bases between them.